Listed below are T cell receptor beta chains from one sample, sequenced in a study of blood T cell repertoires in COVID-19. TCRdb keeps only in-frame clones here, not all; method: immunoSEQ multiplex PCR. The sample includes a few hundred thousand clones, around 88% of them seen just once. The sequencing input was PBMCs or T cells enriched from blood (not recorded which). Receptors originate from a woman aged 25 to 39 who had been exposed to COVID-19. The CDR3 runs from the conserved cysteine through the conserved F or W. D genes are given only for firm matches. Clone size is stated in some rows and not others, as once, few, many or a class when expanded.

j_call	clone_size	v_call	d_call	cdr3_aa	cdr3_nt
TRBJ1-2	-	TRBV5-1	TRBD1	CASRLRGTGVTNYGYTF	TGCGCCAGCAGATTACGGGGTACAGGGGTCACTAACTATGGCTACACCTTC
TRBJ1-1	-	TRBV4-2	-	CASSQEGLGEVKAFF	TGTGCCAGCAGCCAAGAAGGCCTAGGTGAAGTAAAAGCTTTCTTT
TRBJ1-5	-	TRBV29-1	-	CSVRGPPNQPQHF	TGCAGCGTTAGAGGGCCCCCCAATCAGCCCCAGCATTTT
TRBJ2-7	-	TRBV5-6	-	CASSRGSEQYF	TGTGCCAGCAGCCGAGGGTCCGAGCAGTACTTC
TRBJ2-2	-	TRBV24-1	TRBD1	CATASPPGQGGSTGELFF	TGTGCCACCGCCAGTCCTCCGGGACAGGGAGGAAGCACCGGGGAGCTGTTTTTT
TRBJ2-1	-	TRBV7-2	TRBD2	CASSLGSTTSRQFF	TGTGCCAGCAGCTTAGGCTCTACGACTAGCCGGCAGTTCTTC
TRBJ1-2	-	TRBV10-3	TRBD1	CAIKLDRGRPGYTF	TGTGCCATCAAACTGGACAGGGGGCGTCCTGGCTACACCTTC
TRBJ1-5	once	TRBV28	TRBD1	CASTPRDRAGQPQHF	TGTGCCAGCACCCCCCGGGACAGGGCTGGACAGCCCCAGCATTTT
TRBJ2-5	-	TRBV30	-	CAWSPGGRWTQYF	TGTGCCTGGAGTCCGGGGGGCCGGTGGACCCAGTACTTC
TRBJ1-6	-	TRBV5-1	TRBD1	CASSLRDRGSPLHF	TGCGCCAGCAGCTTGAGGGACAGGGGATCACCCCTCCACTTT
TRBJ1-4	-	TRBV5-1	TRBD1	CASSLAGQGAGKLFF	TGCGCCAGCAGCTTGGCGGGACAGGGGGCTGGAAAACTGTTTTTT
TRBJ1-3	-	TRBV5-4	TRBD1	CASSWGTGGPNTIYF	TGTGCCAGCAGCTGGGGGACAGGGGGTCCGAACACCATATATTTT
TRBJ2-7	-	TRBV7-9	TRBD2	CASSLGSGEWYEQYF	TGTGCCAGCAGCTTAGGGAGCGGGGAGTGGTACGAGCAGTACTTC
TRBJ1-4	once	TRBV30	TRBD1	CAWSVWQGVNEKLFF	TGTGCCTGGAGTGTTTGGCAGGGGGTAAATGAAAAACTGTTTTTT
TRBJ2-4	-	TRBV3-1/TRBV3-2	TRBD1	CASTDRASENIQYF	TGTGCCAGCACAGACAGGGCCTCCGAAAACATTCAGTACTTC
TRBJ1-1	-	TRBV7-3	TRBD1	CASSWGQGAGNTEAFF	TGTGCCAGCAGCTGGGGACAGGGGGCTGGGAACACTGAAGCTTTCTTT
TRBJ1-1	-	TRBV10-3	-	CASLGGVIGSAEAFF	TGTGCTAGCCTGGGAGGGGTCATAGGTAGCGCTGAAGCTTTCTTT
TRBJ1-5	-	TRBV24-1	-	CATSDGRDQPQHF	TGTGCCACCAGTGATGGTCGAGATCAGCCCCAGCATTTT
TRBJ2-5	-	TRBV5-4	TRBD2	CASSFMGAGTETQYF	TGTGCCAGCAGCTTCATGGGAGCGGGGACGGAGACCCAGTACTTC
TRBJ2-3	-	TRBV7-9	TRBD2	CASSPHSGGGADTQYF	TGTGCCAGCAGCCCTCATAGCGGGGGAGGGGCAGATACGCAGTATTTT
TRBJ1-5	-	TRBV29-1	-	CSVVGQGQPQHF	TGCAGCGTTGTGGGGCAGGGGCAGCCCCAGCATTTT
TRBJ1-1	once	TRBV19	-	CASSTQRDTEAFF	TGTGCCAGTAGTACACAGAGAGACACTGAAGCTTTCTTT
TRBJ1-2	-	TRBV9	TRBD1	CASSVENRGNGYTF	TGTGCCAGCAGCGTAGAAAACAGGGGAAATGGCTACACCTTC
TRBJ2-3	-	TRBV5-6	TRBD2	CASSLLAGGPDTQYF	TGTGCCAGCAGCTTGCTAGCGGGGGGGCCGGATACGCAGTATTTT
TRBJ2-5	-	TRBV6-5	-	CASSSGGHNWGETQYF	TGTGCCAGCAGTTCCGGGGGTCATAACTGGGGAGAGACCCAGTACTTC
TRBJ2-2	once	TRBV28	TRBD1	CASSPLGTVRTGELFF	TGTGCCAGCAGTCCTCTTGGGACAGTTCGCACCGGGGAGCTGTTTTTT
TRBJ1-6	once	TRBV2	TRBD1	CASTGPDRDTPLHF	TGTGCCAGCACCGGTCCCGACAGGGATACACCCCTCCACTTT
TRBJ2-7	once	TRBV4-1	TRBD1	CASSHRDRGSEQYF	TGCGCCAGCAGCCATCGGGACAGGGGTTCCGAGCAGTACTTC
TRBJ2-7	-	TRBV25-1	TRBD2	CASSDPGGIMNEQYF	TGTGCCAGCAGTGACCCGGGGGGGATTATGAACGAGCAGTACTTC
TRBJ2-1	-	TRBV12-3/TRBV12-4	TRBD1	CASSVDRGLPQFF	TGTGCCAGCAGTGTGGACAGGGGGCTGCCCCAGTTCTTC
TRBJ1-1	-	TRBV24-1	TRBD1	CASQGAGNTEAFF	TGTGCCAGTCAGGGGGCGGGTAACACTGAAGCTTTCTTT
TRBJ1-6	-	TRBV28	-	CASSPAGSSSPLHF	TGTGCCAGCAGTCCCGCGGGAAGCAGTTCACCCCTCCACTTT